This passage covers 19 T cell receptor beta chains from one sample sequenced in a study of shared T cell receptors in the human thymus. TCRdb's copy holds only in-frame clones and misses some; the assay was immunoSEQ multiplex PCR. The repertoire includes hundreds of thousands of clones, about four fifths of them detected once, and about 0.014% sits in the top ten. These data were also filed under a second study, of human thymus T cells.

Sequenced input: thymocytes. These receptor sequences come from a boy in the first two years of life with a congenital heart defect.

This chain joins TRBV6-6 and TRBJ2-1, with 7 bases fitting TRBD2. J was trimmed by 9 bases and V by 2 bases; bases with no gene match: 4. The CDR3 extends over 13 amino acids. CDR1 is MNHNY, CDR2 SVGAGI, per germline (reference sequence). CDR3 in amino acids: CASSYAGEREQFF. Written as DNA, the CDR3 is TGTGCCAGCAGTTACGCGGGAGAGCGTGAGCAGTTCTTC.

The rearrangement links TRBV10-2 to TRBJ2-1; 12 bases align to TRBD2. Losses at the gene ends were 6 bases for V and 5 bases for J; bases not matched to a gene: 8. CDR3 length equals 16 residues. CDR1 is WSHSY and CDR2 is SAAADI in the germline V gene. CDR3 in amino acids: CASSDLAGGLDNEQFF. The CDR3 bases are TGCGCCAGCAGCGATCTAGCGGGAGGGCTCGACAATGAGCAGTTCTTC.

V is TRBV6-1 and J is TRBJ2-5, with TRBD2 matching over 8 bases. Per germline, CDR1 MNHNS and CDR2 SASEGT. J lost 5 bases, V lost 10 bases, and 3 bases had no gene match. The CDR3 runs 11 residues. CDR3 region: CAIAGGETQYF. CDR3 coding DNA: TGTGCCATTGCGGGGGGTGAGACCCAGTACTTC.

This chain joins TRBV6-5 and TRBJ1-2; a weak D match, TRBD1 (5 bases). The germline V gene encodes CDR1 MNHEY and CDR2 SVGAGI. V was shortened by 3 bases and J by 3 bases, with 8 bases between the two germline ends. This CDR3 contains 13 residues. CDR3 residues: CASSYQGYYGYTF. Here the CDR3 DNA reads TGTGCCAGCAGTTATCAGGGATACTATGGCTACACCTTC.

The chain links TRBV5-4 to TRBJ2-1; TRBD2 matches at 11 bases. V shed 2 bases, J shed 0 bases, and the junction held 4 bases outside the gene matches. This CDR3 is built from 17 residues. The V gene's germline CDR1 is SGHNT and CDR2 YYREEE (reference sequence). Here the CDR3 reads CASSFSGRASSYNEQFF. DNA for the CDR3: TGTGCCAGCAGCTTTAGCGGGAGGGCAAGCTCCTACAATGAGCAGTTCTTC. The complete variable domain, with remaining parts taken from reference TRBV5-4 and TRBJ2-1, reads ETGVTQSPTHLIKTRGQQVTLRCSSQSGHNTVSWYQQALGQGPQFIFQYYREEENGRGNFPPRFSGLQFPNYSSELNVNALELDDSALYLCASSFSGRASSYNEQFFGPGTRLTVL.

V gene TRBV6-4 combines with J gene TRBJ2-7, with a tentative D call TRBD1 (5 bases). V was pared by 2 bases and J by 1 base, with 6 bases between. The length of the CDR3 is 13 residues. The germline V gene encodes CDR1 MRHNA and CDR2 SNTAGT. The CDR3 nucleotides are TGTGCCAGCAGTGACAGGGGATCCTACGAGCAGTACTTC. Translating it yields CASSDRGSYEQYF.

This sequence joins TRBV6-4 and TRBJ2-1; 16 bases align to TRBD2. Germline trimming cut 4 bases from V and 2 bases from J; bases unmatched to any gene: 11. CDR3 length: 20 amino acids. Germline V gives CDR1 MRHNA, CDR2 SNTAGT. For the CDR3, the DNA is TGTGCCAGCAGTGCCGAGGGACTAGCGGGAGGGCCCGCCCCCTACAATGAGCAGTTCTTC. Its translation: CASSAEGLAGGPAPYNEQFF.

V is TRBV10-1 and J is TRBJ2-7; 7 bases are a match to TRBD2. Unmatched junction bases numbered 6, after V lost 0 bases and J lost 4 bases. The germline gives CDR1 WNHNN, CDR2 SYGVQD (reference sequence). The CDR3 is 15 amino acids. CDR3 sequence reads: CASSESRESGYEQYF. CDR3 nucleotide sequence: TGCGCCAGCAGTGAGTCGCGGGAGAGTGGTTACGAGCAGTACTTC.

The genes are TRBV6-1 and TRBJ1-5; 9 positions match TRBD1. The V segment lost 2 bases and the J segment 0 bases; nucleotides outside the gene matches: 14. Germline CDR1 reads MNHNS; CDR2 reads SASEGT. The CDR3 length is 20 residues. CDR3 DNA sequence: TGTGCCAGCAGTGAATGTGAGGGACAGGGTCGATACCCTAGCAATCAGCCCCAGCATTTT. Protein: CASSECEGQGRYPSNQPQHF.

The CDR3 DNA reads as TGTGCCAGCAGCCTGGGACAGGGAGGCTCCTACGAGCAGTACTTC. It codes for CASSLGQGGSYEQYF. The chain carries TRBV5-4 and TRBJ2-7; TRBD1 matches 9 bases. V gave up 4 bases and J gave up 0 bases; unmatched junction bases: 5. The germline V gene encodes CDR1 SGHNT and CDR2 YYREEE (reference sequence). The CDR3 loop spans 15 amino acids. Using reference TRBV5-4 and TRBJ2-7 for the parts outside the CDR3, the full variable domain is ETGVTQSPTHLIKTRGQQVTLRCSSQSGHNTVSWYQQALGQGPQFIFQYYREEENGRGNFPPRFSGLQFPNYSSELNVNALELDDSALYLCASSLGQGGSYEQYFGPGTRLTVT.

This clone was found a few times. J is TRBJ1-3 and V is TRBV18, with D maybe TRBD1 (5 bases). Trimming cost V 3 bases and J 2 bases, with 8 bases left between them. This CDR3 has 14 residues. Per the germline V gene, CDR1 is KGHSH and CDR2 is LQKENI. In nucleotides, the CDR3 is TGTGCCAGCTCACCGCCGGGGGCTGGAAACACCATATATTTT. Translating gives CASSPPGAGNTIYF.

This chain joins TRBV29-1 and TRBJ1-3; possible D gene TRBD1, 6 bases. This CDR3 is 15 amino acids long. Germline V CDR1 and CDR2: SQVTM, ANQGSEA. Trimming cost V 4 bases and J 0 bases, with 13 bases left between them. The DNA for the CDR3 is TGCAGCGTTGTAACGCAGGACAGCTCTGGAAACACCATATATTTT. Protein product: CSVVTQDSSGNTIYF.

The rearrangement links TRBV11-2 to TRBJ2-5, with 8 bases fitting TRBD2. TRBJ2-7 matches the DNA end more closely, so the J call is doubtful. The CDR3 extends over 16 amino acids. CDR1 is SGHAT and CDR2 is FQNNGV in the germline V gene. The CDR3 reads CASSSPATSGAYEQYF. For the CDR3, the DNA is TGTGCCAGCAGCTCTCCGGCCACTAGCGGAGCCTACGAGCAGTACTTC.

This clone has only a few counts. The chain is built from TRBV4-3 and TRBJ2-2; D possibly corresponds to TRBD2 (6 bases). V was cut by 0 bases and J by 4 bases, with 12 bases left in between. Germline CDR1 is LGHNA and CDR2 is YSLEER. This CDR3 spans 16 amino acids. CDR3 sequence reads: CASSQDAGSGTGELFF. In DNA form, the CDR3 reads TGCGCCAGCAGCCAAGATGCCGGGAGCGGCACCGGGGAGCTGTTTTTT.

The CDR3, as DNA: TGCGCCACCCGAGACGGAGCCTACGAGCAGTACTTC. Its translation is CATRDGAYEQYF. The rearrangement uses TRBV10-1 and TRBJ2-7, with D hard to call. CDR1 is WNHNN, CDR2 SYGVQD, per germline (reference sequence). This CDR3 has 12 amino acids. The germline V and J ends were trimmed by 10 bases and 2 bases, with 12 bases remaining between them.

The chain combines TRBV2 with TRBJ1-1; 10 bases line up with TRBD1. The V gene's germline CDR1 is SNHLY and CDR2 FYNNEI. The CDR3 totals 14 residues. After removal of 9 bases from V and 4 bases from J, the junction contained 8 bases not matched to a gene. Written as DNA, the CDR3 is TGTGCCAGTTTCCCGACAGGGGGCGGCACTGAAGCTTTCTTT. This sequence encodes CASFPTGGGTEAFF. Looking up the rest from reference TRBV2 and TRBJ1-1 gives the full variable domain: EPEVTQTPSHQVTQMGQEVILRCVPISNHLYFYWYRQILGQKVEFLVSFYNNEISEKSEIFDDQFSVERPDGSNFTLKIRSTKLEDSAMYFCASFPTGGGTEAFFGQGTRLTVV.

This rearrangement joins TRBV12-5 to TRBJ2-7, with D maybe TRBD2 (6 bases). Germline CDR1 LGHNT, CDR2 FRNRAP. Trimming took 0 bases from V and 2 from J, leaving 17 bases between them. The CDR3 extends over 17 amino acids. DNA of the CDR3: TGTGCTAGTGGTTTGGTAGCGATCCGGGACTCCCCCTACGAGCAGTACTTC. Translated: CASGLVAIRDSPYEQYF.

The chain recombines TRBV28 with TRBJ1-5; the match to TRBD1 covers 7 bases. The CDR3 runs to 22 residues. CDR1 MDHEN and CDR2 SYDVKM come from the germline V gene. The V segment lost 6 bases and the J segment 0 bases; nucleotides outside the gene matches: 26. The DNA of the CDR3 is TGTGCCAGCAGACAAGAAACACCCCCGACAGGGCATGAAGGCTATAGCAATCAGCCCCAGCATTTT. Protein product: CASRQETPPTGHEGYSNQPQHF.

DNA for the CDR3: TGTGCCAGCAGCCCTACGACTAGCTACTACGAGCAGTACTTC. Encoded protein: CASSPTTSYYEQYF. V usage is TRBV4-2 and J usage is TRBJ2-7; 7 bases are a match to TRBD2. The J segment lost 3 bases and the V segment lost 4 bases, leaving 6 bases of the junction unmatched. The germline V gene has CDR1 LGHNA and CDR2 YNFKEQ. This CDR3 has 14 residues.